The 7 T cell receptor beta chains presented below share a single source sample, sequenced in a study of PD-L1 blockade in urothelial cancer. Method: immunoSEQ multiplex PCR; TCRdb's copy keeps in-frame clones and lacks some. Among over 100,000 clones listed, approximately 84% were seen once. Specified time point: pretreatment peripheral blood. Sequenced here: PBMCs, sampled around atezolizumab (anti-PD-L1) treatment. The receptors here all came from a man aged 45 to 65 with urothelial cancer.

CDR3 nucleotides: TGTGCCAGTAGTGCCTTCGGGGGGGGGAGCACTGAAGCTTTCTTT. As protein: CASSAFGGGSTEAFF. V is TRBV19 and J is TRBJ1-1, with D possibly matching TRBD1 (5 bases). This CDR3 is 15 amino acids long. Germline V gene data show CDR1 as LNHDA and CDR2 as SQIVND (reference sequence). Trimming took 5 bases from V and 4 from J, leaving 17 bases between them. Complete variable domain (other parts from reference TRBV19 and TRBJ1-1): DGGITQSPKYLFRKEGQNVTLSCEQNLNHDAMYWYRQDPGQGLRLIYYSQIVNDFQKGDIAEGYSVSREKKESFPLTVTSAQKNPTAFYLCASSAFGGGSTEAFFGQGTRLTVV.

This clone has more than one count but fewer than ten. This chain links TRBV5-5 with TRBJ1-4; 9 nucleotides match TRBD1. Trimming cost V 4 bases and J 8 bases; bases outside gene matches: 3. CDR3 size: 13 residues. Germline assignment: CDR1 SGHKS and CDR2 YYEKEE (reference sequence). This chain's CDR3 is CASSGTGREKLFF. CDR3 bases: TGTGCCAGCAGCGGGACAGGGCGGGAAAAACTGTTTTTT.

This CDR3 reads CASSIGQALLYGYTF. DNA for the CDR3: TGTGCCAGTAGTATAGGACAGGCGCTCCTCTATGGCTACACCTTC. The chain employs TRBV19 and TRBJ1-2, with D possibly matching TRBD1 (6 bases). The CDR3 sequence is 15 residues long. Germline loops: CDR1 LNHDA, CDR2 SQIVND (reference sequence). The V end was cut by 1 base, the J end by 4 bases, with 13 bases between.

The sample holds one count of this clone. The V gene is TRBV6-1, the J gene TRBJ2-3; TRBD2 matches at 10 bases. The J segment lost 5 bases and the V segment lost 2 bases, leaving 13 bases of the junction unmatched. Looked up from germline, CDR1 is MNHNS and CDR2 is SASEGT. CDR3 length: 18 residues. CDR3 amino acids: CASSERLRLAGSVDTQYF. In DNA form, the CDR3 reads TGTGCCAGCAGTGAAAGGTTGAGACTAGCGGGTTCGGTAGATACGCAGTATTTT.

This chain uses TRBV2 with TRBJ1-1; unclear D gene. This CDR3 has 15 amino acids. The germline V gene encodes CDR1 SNHLY and CDR2 FYNNEI. Trimming left V 6 bases short and J 1 base short, with 15 bases between. The CDR3 loop reads CASSTTDTPNTEAFF. CDR3 bases: TGTGCCAGCAGCACAACCGACACGCCGAACACTGAAGCTTTCTTT.

This chain links TRBV6-4 with TRBJ1-1, with TRBD1 identical over 9 bases. Per the germline V gene, CDR1 is MRHNA and CDR2 is SNTAGT. The V gene end was trimmed by 4 bases and the J gene end by 6 bases; junction bases not matched to a gene: 6. The length of the CDR3 is 14 residues. The CDR3 reads CASSATGGFSEAFF. The CDR3 DNA reads as TGTGCCAGCAGTGCGACAGGGGGTTTCTCTGAAGCTTTCTTT.

This sequence joins TRBV11-2 and TRBJ2-3; possible D gene TRBD2, 5 bases. Looked up from germline, CDR1 is SGHAT and CDR2 is FQNNGV. This CDR3 has 16 residues. With 5 bases removed from V and 2 bases from J, the gap between germline ends came to 17 bases. DNA of the CDR3: TGTGCCAGCAGCACCCGGCGGGCAACCGACACAGATACGCAGTATTTT. Its translation: CASSTRRATDTDTQYF.